This T cell receptor (beta chain) is drawn from a study of T cells after posttransplantation cyclophosphamide. The CDR3 extends over 16 amino acids. The trim removed 5 bases at V and 3 bases at J, leaving 9 bases unmatched. CDR1 SGHTA and CDR2 FQGNSA come from the germline V gene. As for this clone: Its antigen remains unidentified.

This related bone marrow graft donor gave peripheral blood on the day of marrow donation. Cells defined as naive were viable CD3+CD4+ or CD3+CD8+ and CCR7+CD45RA+CD45RO-CD95-CD27+CD28+. Produced via immunoSEQ multiplex PCR; TCRdb's table is partial and in-frame only. There are 3,500 to 4,500 clones in the sample; roughly 94% occur only once, and roughly 0.67% lies in the top ten. Whole-study results and caveats: TRB clonality was highly associated with recipient CMV seropositivity and reactivation.

Input material: naive CD4+ T cells sorted from PBMCs. The sequence derives from a man in his fifties. This chain joins TRBV7-2 and TRBJ1-3; 8 nucleotides line up with TRBD1. The CDR3 nucleotides read TGTGCCAGCAGCATCGTGACAGGGGTCGGTGGAAACACCATATATTTT. Its protein product is CASSIVTGVGGNTIYF.